This is a list of T cell receptor beta chains from one sample in a study of spatial heterogeneity in lung cancer. MiXCR, applied by TCRdb to the 5' RACE reads, yields one record per CDR3 protein. Of over 45,000 distinct CDR3 sequences in the sample, around 5.2% were seen once. Sequencing used PBMCs, obtained at surgery. The receptors originated from a male donor with early-stage non-small cell lung cancer. Both conserved end residues are part of each CDR3. The order of the fields is J gene, D gene, V gene, clone size, CDR3 DNA, CDR3 protein. A D gene is named only where the DNA matches it firmly. The listing skips clone size in some rows; elsewhere it reads once, few, many or a size class.

TRBJ2-1,.,TRBV12-3/TRBV12-4,many,TGTGCCAGCAGTACCGGGGTCAATGAGCAGTTCTTC,CASSTGVNEQFF
TRBJ1-1,.,TRBV7-7,few,TGTGCCAGCAGCTTATCGAAGGGCACTGAAGCTTTCTTT,CASSLSKGTEAFF
TRBJ2-1,TRBD2,TRBV7-2,.,TGTGCCAGCAGGCAGACTAGCGGGAGTTTTGGGGAGCAGTTCTTC,CASRQTSGSFGEQFF
TRBJ1-1,.,TRBV5-1,many,TGCGCCAGCAGCTTGGCCCCTGAGAACACTGAAGCTTTCTTT,CASSLAPENTEAFF
TRBJ2-7,.,TRBV6-1,many,TGTGCCAGCAGTGAAGGGCAGAATACCTACGAGCAGTACTTC,CASSEGQNTYEQYF
TRBJ2-7,TRBD1,TRBV2,many,TGTGCCAGCAGTGTAACAGGGGGGAAAGAGCAGTACTTC,CASSVTGGKEQYF
TRBJ2-5,TRBD1,TRBV12-5,many,TGTGCTAGTGGAACCGGGACAGGGGCACCTGAAGAGACCCAGTACTTC,CASGTGTGAPEETQYF
TRBJ1-4,.,TRBV4-1,many,TGCGCCAGCAGCCGACTCCCGGGACCTAATGAAAAACTGTTTTTT,CASSRLPGPNEKLFF
TRBJ1-2,TRBD1,TRBV27,many,TGTGCCAGCAGTTACGGACAGGGGGCGTGGGGCTACACCTTC,CASSYGQGAWGYTF
TRBJ2-1,TRBD2,TRBV4-3,many,TGCGCCAGCAGCCCCTGGGGACTAGCGGGGGGGGAGCAGTTCTTC,CASSPWGLAGGEQFF
TRBJ1-5,.,TRBV18,many,TGTGCCAGCTCACCGACAGGAGGAGGTCAGCCCCAGCATTTT,CASSPTGGGQPQHF
TRBJ2-6,TRBD1,TRBV5-4,many,TGTGCCAGCAGCCCACCCGGGACAGCCAACTCTGGGGCCAACGTCCTGACTTTC,CASSPPGTANSGANVLTF
TRBJ1-4,.,TRBV25-1,once,TGTGCCAGCAGTGCGCCAGGGCGGGGTGAAAAACTGTTTTTT,CASSAPGRGEKLFF
TRBJ1-5,.,TRBV27,.,TGTGCCAGCAGCCAGGCCCTTAGCAATCAGCCCCAGCATTTT,CASSQALSNQPQHF
TRBJ1-2,.,TRBV29-1,many,TGCAGCGTGAACCGAATCCAGGGGAGCTATGGCTACACCTTC,CSVNRIQGSYGYTF